This passage covers 23 T cell receptor beta chains from one sample sequenced in a study of Tregs in tolerant kidney transplant recipients. Sequenced by immunoSEQ multiplex PCR; TCRdb stores in-frame clones only, minus some. The repertoire holds roughly 80,000 clones, approximately 90% seen once, with approximately 0.37% in the top ten. This specimen consisted of Tregs from blood, obtained before the transplant. These receptors were obtained from a human donor who received a combined kidney and bone marrow transplant.

V and J are TRBV5-6 and TRBJ2-2; a possible D gene is TRBD2 (5 bases). The length of the CDR3 is 17 residues. Germline CDR1 SGHDT, CDR2 YYEEEE. V was cut by 2 bases and J by 3 bases, with 17 bases left in between. The CDR3 reads CASSLMSGPIYTGELFF. The CDR3 coding sequence is TGTGCCAGCAGCTTAATGAGCGGCCCAATCTACACCGGGGAGCTGTTTTTT.

On this clone: Other DNA sequences in this sample translate to the same CDR3. The chain is built from TRBV18 and TRBJ1-1, with D unclear. V was cut by 1 base and J by 0 bases, with 6 bases left in between. The CDR3 spans 14 residues. CDR1 is KGHSH and CDR2 is LQKENI in the germline V gene. CDR3 sequence reads: CASSPQGMNTEAFF. CDR3 coding DNA: TGTGCCAGCTCACCACAGGGTATGAACACTGAAGCTTTCTTT.

As DNA, the CDR3 is TGTGCCAGCAGCCAAGAATCCCCGACGGACAGGTCGAGGGGCAATCAGCCCCAGCATTTT. Translation gives CASSQESPTDRSRGNQPQHF. The chain joins TRBV14 to TRBJ1-5, with TRBD1 matching over 7 bases. V gave up 0 bases and J gave up 2 bases; unmatched junction bases: 16. This CDR3 has 20 amino acids. Germline V gene sequence: CDR1 SGHDN, CDR2 FVKESK.

The chain recombines TRBV18 with TRBJ2-1, with 10 bases matching TRBD2. The CDR3 extends over 17 amino acids. The trim removed 4 bases at V and 7 bases at J, leaving 13 bases unmatched. In germline, CDR1 is KGHSH, CDR2 LQKENI. The CDR3 sequence is CASSRRIKREGRNEQFF. In DNA form, the CDR3 reads TGTGCCAGCTCACGTCGCATCAAGCGGGAGGGTAGGAATGAGCAGTTCTTC. Full variable domain (rest looked up from reference TRBV18 and TRBJ2-1): NAGVMQNPRHLVRRRGQEARLRCSPMKGHSHVYWYRQLPEEGLKFMVYLQKENIIDESGMPKERFSAEFPKEGPSILRIQQVVRGDSAAYFCASSRRIKREGRNEQFFGPGTRLTVL.

The chain recombines TRBV6-1 with TRBJ1-2, with 11 bases matching TRBD1. CDR1 is MNHNS, CDR2 SASEGT, per germline. V gave up 4 bases and J gave up 5 bases; unmatched junction bases: 3. The CDR3 covers 14 residues. The CDR3 DNA reads as TGTGCCAGCAGTGGGGGACAGGGGGGTTATGGCTACACCTTC. Amino acid sequence: CASSGGQGGYGYTF.

J is TRBJ2-7 and V is TRBV9, with D possibly being TRBD1 (5 bases). The CDR3 runs 14 residues. The V and J ends lost 0 bases and 0 bases respectively, with 7 bases between them. From germline, CDR1 is SGDLS and CDR2 YYNGEE. CDR3 amino acids: CASSVDQGSYEQYF. Here the CDR3 DNA reads TGTGCCAGCAGCGTAGACCAGGGCTCCTACGAGCAGTACTTC.

The sample holds one count of this clone. The J gene is TRBJ2-1, the V gene TRBV4-3; 8 bases match TRBD1. Losses at the gene ends were 0 bases for V and 9 bases for J; bases not matched to a gene: 25. The CDR3 length is 21 residues. The germline V gene encodes CDR1 LGHNA and CDR2 YSLEER. The CDR3: CASSQDLGQGTLRPKATEQFF. In nucleotides, the CDR3 is TGCGCCAGCAGCCAAGATCTAGGACAGGGTACCCTAAGGCCCAAGGCTACTGAGCAGTTCTTC.

A single count supports this clone. The V gene is TRBV28, the J gene TRBJ1-2; 9 nucleotides match TRBD1. V was pared by 4 bases and J by 5 bases, with 8 bases of the junction left unmatched. Germline V gene sequence: CDR1 MDHEN, CDR2 SYDVKM. CDR3 length: 15 amino acids. The CDR3 bases are TGTGCCAGCAGTTCCGCGACAGGGGGTGTTTATGGCTACACCTTC. Its translation is CASSSATGGVYGYTF.

V gene TRBV7-3 combines with J gene TRBJ2-3; D is perhaps TRBD1 or TRBD2 (5 bases each). The germline V gene has CDR1 SGHTA and CDR2 FQGTGA. V gave up 8 bases and J gave up 2 bases, with 11 bases separating them. The CDR3 has 13 residues. CDR3 in DNA: TGTGCCAGCGGGACGGAGTACACAGATACGCAGTATTTT. It codes for CASGTEYTDTQYF.

The chain employs TRBV5-1 and TRBJ2-5, with no clear D. Germline V lookup: CDR1 SGHRS, CDR2 YFSETQ. The CDR3 extends over 14 amino acids. V lost 3 bases and J lost 2, with 11 bases in between. The CDR3 DNA sequence: TGCGCCAGCAGCTCTCTTTCGGTGCAAGAGACCCAGTACTTC. This codes for CASSSLSVQETQYF.

The genes are TRBV15 and TRBJ2-7; D is unresolved. Germline V gene data show CDR1 as LNHNV and CDR2 as YYDKDF (reference sequence). Trimming left V 0 bases short and J 8 bases short, with 11 bases between. CDR3 length equals 13 residues. The CDR3 region has the DNA TGTGCCACCAGCAGAGATAGGCAGAACAAGCAGTACTTC. It yields the protein CATSRDRQNKQYF.

This clone came up a few times. The chain has TRBV4-3 and TRBJ1-2, with D perhaps TRBD1 (6 bases). The CDR3 is 16 amino acids. Germline CDR1 is LGHNA and CDR2 is YSLEER. Trimming took off 1 base at V and 5 bases at J, with 17 bases between the two ends. In DNA form, the CDR3 reads TGCGCCAGCAGCCAAGCGGGGGCCGGTTTTGGGTATGGCTACACCTTC. Its protein is CASSQAGAGFGYGYTF.

In this sample, this clone turned up once. The chain couples TRBV4-2 to TRBJ2-7; 9 positions agree with TRBD2. This CDR3 has 17 residues. Germline CDR1 and CDR2: LGHNA and YNFKEQ. V lost 2 bases, J lost 0 bases, and 8 bases stayed unmatched. Written as DNA, the CDR3 is TGTGCCAGCAGCCAAACTAAGACTAGCGGTATCTCCTACGAGCAGTACTTC. This sequence encodes CASSQTKTSGISYEQYF.

In its sample, this clone was seen once. The CDR3: CASSLASGTSGNEQFF. The DNA of the CDR3 is TGTGCCAGCAGTTTGGCCTCCGGGACTAGCGGCAATGAGCAGTTCTTC. The chain is built from TRBV28 and TRBJ2-1, with 11 nucleotides matching TRBD2. Losses at the gene ends were 3 bases for V and 6 bases for J; bases not matched to a gene: 7. The CDR3 consists of 16 residues. The germline CDR1 and CDR2 sequences are MDHEN and SYDVKM.

The V call is TRBV5-1, the J call TRBJ2-7; TRBD1 matches 9 bases. In germline, CDR1 is SGHRS, CDR2 YFSETQ. After removal of 4 bases from V and 4 bases from J, the junction contained 12 bases not matched to a gene. This CDR3 spans 16 amino acids. As DNA, the CDR3 is TGCGCCAGCAGCCCCCTTCCCGGGACAGGGTTATACGAGCAGTACTTC. Amino acids: CASSPLPGTGLYEQYF.

V and J are TRBV2 and TRBJ2-2; D call uncertain. V was clipped by 5 bases and J by 5 bases, with 15 bases between them. Germline V gene sequence: CDR1 SNHLY, CDR2 FYNNEI. The CDR3 is 15 residues long. The CDR3 DNA is TGTGCCAGCAGTCAAGACGGCCTAGGGACCGGGGAGCTGTTTTTT. It translates to CASSQDGLGTGELFF. Full variable domain (rest looked up from reference TRBV2 and TRBJ2-2): EPEVTQTPSHQVTQMGQEVILRCVPISNHLYFYWYRQILGQKVEFLVSFYNNEISEKSEIFDDQFSVERPDGSNFTLKIRSTKLEDSAMYFCASSQDGLGTGELFFGEGSRLTVL.

Only a few counts were recorded for this clone. The rearrangement joins TRBV10-3 to TRBJ2-1, with D perhaps TRBD2 (6 bases). V lost 4 bases and J lost 9, with 16 bases in between. Germline CDR1 ENHRY, CDR2 SYGVKD. This CDR3 is 14 amino acids long. CDR3 coding DNA: TGTGCCATCAGTGCCAGACTAGGACGGAGTGAGCAGTTCTTC. Its protein product is CAISARLGRSEQFF.

This clone was seen only once. The chain joins TRBV5-6 to TRBJ2-5; D gene uncertain. V was shortened by 0 bases and J by 6 bases, with 3 bases between the two germline ends. CDR1 is SGHDT, CDR2 YYEEEE, per germline. CDR3 length equals 11 residues. The CDR3 region is CASSLDQTQYF. CDR3 nucleotide sequence: TGTGCCAGCAGCTTGGATCAGACCCAGTACTTC.

The count of this clone is one. This chain uses TRBV18 with TRBJ2-2; 11 bases fit TRBD1. With V trimmed by 0 bases and J by 4 bases, 1 base remained unmatched. CDR1 is KGHSH, CDR2 LQKENI, per germline. The CDR3 has 16 residues. The CDR3 loop is CASSPPGQGGTGELFF. In DNA, the CDR3 is TGTGCCAGCTCACCACCGGGACAGGGGGGCACCGGGGAGCTGTTTTTT.

The V and J genes are TRBV5-4 and TRBJ2-1; D is ambiguous. CDR3 length equals 14 residues. Germline-derived CDR1 and CDR2 are SGHNT and YYREEE (reference sequence). The V end lost 0 bases, the J end lost 7 bases, and 11 bases lay between the germline ends. In nucleotides, the CDR3 is TGTGCCAGCAGCTTGGACCAGGCTGGTAATGAGCAGTTCTTC. This codes for CASSLDQAGNEQFF.

Concerning this clone: An end of the junction differs from the germline gene, which may be a read error. This chain joins TRBV5-8 and TRBJ1-5, with D perhaps matching TRBD1 (5 bases). Germline CDR1 SGHTS, CDR2 YDEGEE. This CDR3 spans 15 amino acids. The CDR3 sequence: CASSLERGSNRPQHF. As DNA, the CDR3 is TGTGCCAGCAGCTTGGAACGGGGGAGCAATCGGCCCCAGCATTTT.

The chain joins TRBV5-1 to TRBJ1-5, with 11 bases fitting TRBD1. CDR1 and CDR2 from the germline V gene are SGHRS and YFSETQ. This CDR3 is built from 15 residues. V shed 4 bases and J 4 bases; nucleotides not matched to a gene: 4. The CDR3 bases are TGCGCCAGCAGCGTTGGACAGGGGGCGAATCAGCCCCAGCATTTT. Its protein is CASSVGQGANQPQHF.

This clone was found a few times. V usage is TRBV6-1 and J usage is TRBJ2-3, with TRBD1 matching over 12 bases. Trimming removed 6 bases from V and 5 bases from J; junction bases left unmatched: 6. The germline V gene encodes CDR1 MNHNS and CDR2 SASEGT. The CDR3 runs to 15 residues. The CDR3 is CASRGGQGALDTQYF. In nucleotides, the CDR3 is TGTGCCAGCAGGGGGGGACAGGGGGCCTTAGATACGCAGTATTTT.